These T cell receptor beta chains were read from a single sample in a study of T-cell reconstitution after alpha-beta-depleted transplantation in children. One entry per CDR3 protein, called by TCRdb with MiXCR from the PCR reads. The table records about a million distinct CDR3 sequences, less than 30% of them present only once. The starting material was PBMCs, mostly from graft donor cells, obtained 360 days after TCRalphabeta/CD19-depleted stem cell transplant. The receptors stem from a boy under three years old who had a stem cell transplant for SCID, so the T cells may come from the graft donor. Both conserved end residues are part of each CDR3. The D gene is left open where the match is weak. Clone size, where shown, is once, few, many, or a class for clones that have expanded.

V gene,CDR3 length,D gene,J gene,clone size,CDR3 protein,CDR3 DNA
TRBV20-1,16,TRBD2,TRBJ2-1,.,CSARGWEGPSINEQFF,TGCAGTGCTAGGGGTTGGGAGGGGCCTTCAATCAATGAGCAGTTCTTC
TRBV4-3,13,.,TRBJ2-7,.,CASSQAETSEQYF,TGCGCCAGCAGCCAAGCGGAGACGAGCGAGCAGTACTTC
TRBV29-1,15,TRBD1,TRBJ2-2,.,CSVERGDRGTGELFF,TGCAGCGTTGAACGAGGGGACAGGGGCACCGGGGAGCTGTTTTTT
TRBV6-1,17,TRBD2,TRBJ2-2,.,CASSATSGGAGTGELFF,TGTGCCAGCAGTGCGACTAGCGGGGGGGCCGGCACCGGGGAGCTGTTTTTT
TRBV3-1,15,TRBD1,TRBJ1-1,.,CASSPRGQQNTEAFF,TGTGCCAGCAGCCCTAGGGGACAGCAAAACACTGAAGCTTTCTTT
TRBV6-1,12,.,TRBJ2-3,.,CASSDRLVGQYF,TGTGCCAGCAGTGATCGGCTAGTGGGGCAGTATTTT
TRBV12-3/TRBV12-4,16,TRBD1,TRBJ2-1,.,CASSPMGQGAYNEQFF,TGTGCCAGCAGCCCCATGGGACAGGGGGCTTACAATGAGCAGTTCTTC
TRBV27,13,.,TRBJ2-1,few,CASSYGPRWEQFF,TGTGCCAGCAGTTATGGGCCCCGTTGGGAGCAGTTCTTC
TRBV12-3/TRBV12-4,16,TRBD2,TRBJ2-2,few,CASSLKLAGSTGELFF,TGTGCCAGCAGTTTAAAACTAGCGGGGAGCACCGGGGAGCTGTTTTTT
TRBV5-5,13,.,TRBJ1-5,few,CASSLRGQQPQHF,TGTGCCAGCAGCTTGCGGGGTCAACAGCCCCAGCATTTT
TRBV4-2,14,.,TRBJ2-1,.,CASSPQADYNEQFF,TGTGCCAGCAGCCCGCAAGCGGATTACAATGAGCAGTTCTTC
TRBV29-1,16,TRBD2,TRBJ2-7,.,CSVGDRGLAGIYEQYF,TGCAGCGTTGGGGACAGGGGACTAGCGGGGATCTACGAGCAGTACTTC
TRBV4-2,14,.,TRBJ1-6,.,CASSQDLQGSPLHF,TGTGCCAGCAGCCAAGATCTACAGGGTTCACCCCTCCACTTT
TRBV4-1,15,TRBD1,TRBJ2-7,.,CASSRDSHPSYEQYF,TGCGCCAGCAGTCGGGACAGCCATCCCTCCTACGAGCAGTACTTC
TRBV12-3/TRBV12-4,16,TRBD1,TRBJ1-4,few,CASSLIRQGRIEKLFF,TGTGCCAGCAGTTTGATCCGACAGGGTCGTATTGAAAAACTGTTTTTT
TRBV7-2,14,.,TRBJ1-4,.,CASSLAGANEKLFF,TGTGCCAGCAGCTTAGCCGGGGCTAATGAAAAACTGTTTTTT
TRBV29-1,10,.,TRBJ2-1,many,CSVSGYEQFF,TGCAGCGTTAGCGGTTATGAGCAGTTCTTC
TRBV9,15,TRBD2,TRBJ2-1,.,CASSRSGLAGNEQFF,TGTGCCAGCAGCAGGTCGGGACTAGCAGGCAATGAGCAGTTCTTC
TRBV7-8,18,.,TRBJ2-3,.,CASSLAPTMPQSTDTQYF,TGTGCCAGCAGCTTGGCTCCAACTATGCCACAGAGCACAGATACGCAGTATTTT
TRBV7-4,15,TRBD1,TRBJ1-5,few,CASSPRDRGHQPQHF,TGTGCCAGCAGCCCCCGGGACAGGGGCCATCAGCCCCAGCATTTT
TRBV15,15,.,TRBJ2-7,few,CATSRDGSGDHEQYF,TGTGCCACCAGCAGAGATGGGTCAGGGGATCACGAGCAGTACTTC
TRBV7-6,16,.,TRBJ1-4,few,CASSLIQDPTNEKLFF,TGTGCCAGCAGCTTAATCCAGGATCCAACTAATGAAAAACTGTTTTTT
TRBV4-2,16,.,TRBJ2-1,few,CASSQDPGKSYNEQFF,TGTGCCAGCAGCCAAGATCCGGGGAAGTCCTACAATGAGCAGTTCTTC
TRBV7-2,16,.,TRBJ2-1,few,CASSLAGAIYPNEQFF,TGTGCCAGCAGCTTAGCGGGGGCTATATACCCCAATGAGCAGTTCTTC
TRBV7-8,15,TRBD1,TRBJ2-1,.,CASSPGQGPGNEQFF,TGTGCCAGCAGCCCAGGACAGGGTCCGGGCAATGAGCAGTTCTTC
TRBV5-1,15,.,TRBJ1-5,few,CASSLRGALNQPQHF,TGCGCCAGCAGCTTGCGGGGGGCATTAAATCAGCCCCAGCATTTT
TRBV9,12,.,TRBJ1-1,.,CASSADSPQAFF,TGTGCCAGCAGCGCCGACAGCCCCCAAGCTTTCTTT
TRBV28,13,.,TRBJ1-2,few,CASSLGGWDGYTF,TGTGCCAGCAGTTTGGGGGGGTGGGATGGCTACACCTTC
TRBV12-3/TRBV12-4,18,.,TRBJ1-3,.,CASRLVKYPGISGNTIYF,TGTGCCAGCAGACTTGTAAAATATCCAGGGATCTCTGGAAACACCATATATTTT
TRBV7-2,14,.,TRBJ2-7,.,CASSLAGYSYEQYF,TGTGCCAGCAGCTTAGCTGGGTACTCCTACGAGCAGTACTTC
TRBV7-9,16,TRBD1,TRBJ2-5,.,CASSPPGTGVLETQYF,TGTGCCAGCAGCCCCCCCGGGACAGGGGTTCTAGAGACCCAGTACTTC
TRBV5-1,17,.,TRBJ2-6,.,CASSGSDSISGANVLTF,TGCGCCAGCAGCGGATCGGACAGCATTTCTGGGGCCAACGTCCTGACTTTC
TRBV20-1,15,.,TRBJ1-2,.,CSARVGLGLDYGYTF,TGCAGTGCTAGAGTAGGACTGGGGTTGGACTATGGCTACACCTTC
TRBV5-1,17,.,TRBJ1-6,.,CASSLASGRTDSSPLHF,TGCGCCAGCAGCTTGGCCTCAGGGCGCACGGACTCATCACCCCTCCACTTT
TRBV12-3/TRBV12-4,15,.,TRBJ2-2,.,CASSFRGANTGELFF,TGTGCCAGCAGCTTTAGGGGGGCGAACACCGGGGAGCTGTTTTTT
TRBV20-1,13,.,TRBJ2-4,.,CSGFKSDLNIQYF,TGCAGTGGATTCAAGTCAGATCTGAACATTCAGTACTTC
TRBV4-1,15,.,TRBJ1-5,.,CASSQDRGRGQPQHF,TGCGCCAGCAGCCAAGATCGAGGTAGGGGTCAGCCCCAGCATTTT
TRBV3-1,14,.,TRBJ2-2,.,CASSQDPFVDKLFF,TGTGCCAGCAGCCAAGATCCCTTCGTCGATAAGCTGTTTTTT
TRBV4-2,15,.,TRBJ1-3,.,CASSQRGGTGNTIYF,TGTGCCAGCAGCCAACGAGGGGGGACTGGAAACACCATATATTTT
TRBV12-3/TRBV12-4,12,TRBD2,TRBJ2-1,.,CASGTSGGLRFF,TGTGCCAGCGGGACTAGCGGGGGCCTTCGGTTCTTC
TRBV12-3/TRBV12-4,13,.,TRBJ2-2,.,CASSSSGVGELFF,TGTGCCAGCAGTTCCTCAGGGGTCGGGGAGCTGTTTTTT
TRBV12-3/TRBV12-4,14,.,TRBJ1-2,few,CASSLGNRFYGYTF,TGTGCCAGCAGTTTGGGGAACAGATTCTATGGCTACACCTTC
TRBV23-1,16,.,TRBJ2-7,few,CASSPLVGGTGYEQYF,TGCGCCAGCAGTCCCCTGGTGGGGGGCACAGGCTACGAGCAGTACTTC
TRBV7-1,13,.,TRBJ1-1,.,CASSSSRSTEAFF,TGTGCCAGCAGCTCGAGCAGGTCCACTGAAGCTTTCTTT
TRBV20-1,14,.,TRBJ1-1,.,CSASRGEVDTEAFF,TGCAGTGCTAGCCGAGGGGAAGTTGACACTGAAGCTTTCTTT
TRBV12-3/TRBV12-4,12,.,TRBJ2-7,few,CASKDSRYEQYF,TGTGCCAGCAAGGACAGTCGCTACGAGCAGTACTTC
TRBV24-1,15,.,TRBJ2-2,once,CATSALGYDTGELFF,TGTGCCACCAGTGCCTTGGGCTACGACACCGGGGAGCTGTTTTTT
TRBV20-1,14,.,TRBJ2-3,few,CSASANRVPDTQYF,TGCAGTGCTAGCGCCAACAGGGTTCCAGATACGCAGTATTTT
TRBV12-3/TRBV12-4,16,.,TRBJ1-1,few,CASSSPNRGVNTEAFF,TGTGCCAGCAGTTCCCCAAATCGGGGAGTGAACACTGAAGCTTTCTTT
TRBV24-1,16,TRBD2,TRBJ2-1,.,CATSEGGTSDYNEQFF,TGTGCCACCAGTGAGGGGGGGACTAGCGATTACAATGAGCAGTTCTTC
TRBV5-1,18,.,TRBJ1-3,.,CASSLGVGGGLSGNTIYF,TGCGCCAGCAGCTTGGGAGTCGGTGGGGGCCTGTCTGGAAACACCATATATTTT
TRBV28,12,.,TRBJ1-2,many,CASRDSGYGYTF,TGTGCCAGCAGGGACAGCGGCTATGGCTACACCTTC
TRBV7-9,14,.,TRBJ2-2,few,CASSFRTNTGELFF,TGTGCCAGCAGCTTTCGGACGAACACCGGGGAGCTGTTTTTT
TRBV6-1,13,TRBD1,TRBJ1-1,.,CASSRQGVGEAFF,TGTGCCAGCAGTAGACAGGGAGTGGGTGAAGCTTTCTTT
TRBV5-1,12,.,TRBJ2-1,.,CASSSTVVEQFF,TGCGCCAGCAGCTCCACAGTGGTCGAGCAGTTCTTC